A single T cell receptor (beta chain) is shown here with its context. This clone was picked up a small number of times. What this receptor recognizes is not known. Nothing much larger sits one base from this clone, and base qualities are not available. The data are from a study of cytomegalovirus exposure and HLA in healthy donors (dated by TCRdb to the late 2010s). About the full investigation: The 666 repertoires of the first cohort and the roughly 120 validation repertoires were produced on the same platform, according to a later analysis. The study aimed to test whether cataloging public T cell receptors could reveal signatures of past pathogen exposure. In addition to the first cohort of 666 subjects, a separate validation cohort of 130 or so different subjects was used. High-throughput TCR immunosequencing, statistical association of individual TCRs with disease status, and machine learning were combined to predict cytomegalovirus infection status.

Separate from the roughly 650-subject first cohort, the validation cohort of 120 subjects was the group to which the donors belonged. The receptor library was made with the immunoSEQ multiplex PCR assay. Processing in the source paper ran as follows. A statistical classification framework was built for diagnosing cytomegalovirus status from the catalog of TCR beta chain sequences. In its TCRdb copy, this immuneACCESS table keeps in-frame sequences only and misses some clones. Where compared with another copy, unresolved V genes explain less than half of these, and the others have no known cause. Clone size and the V and J calls come from that table; the DNA yielded D and trimming. This sample lists a few hundred thousand clones; 80% to 90% were detected once. The ten top clones hold more than 0.8% of the sample. Paper-wide results and their limitations: The classifier was reported to diagnose cytomegalovirus status with high specificity and sensitivity in both the original and validation cohorts. While some public TCRs were present in many individuals, most TCR sequences turned up only very rarely across donors. A later analysis found that TCRs clustered in the first cohort also tended to co-occur in the 120 validation repertoires, with approximately 95% of cluster scores above 0. Three of the identified cytomegalovirus-associated TCR beta chains were confirmed in vitro to be specific for cytomegalovirus antigens. A later analysis had no HLA typing for the validation cohort, so co-occurrence there was scored across all 130 or so repertoires. In the study, some 160 TCR beta chains were listed as associated with cytomegalovirus. The authors suggested that the approach could potentially be generalized to other disease states and immunological phenotypes.

Including the terminal cysteine and phenylalanine, the CDR3 comprises 15 residues. Here the CDR3 DNA is all that survives: 45 bases in frame from base 1. The germline V gene supplies CDR1 SGHRS and CDR2 YFSETQ. Trimming removed 5 bases from V and 7 bases from J; the gene matches leave 13 bases unexplained. Material: PBMCs. This receptor was identified in a woman between 18 and 29 years old in good health and CMV-seronegative. Recombination joined TRBV5-1 with TRBJ2-7; the junction holds 9 bases that match TRBD2. Read as DNA, the sequence is TGCGCCAGCAGAACCCTTACTAGCGGGTCTTGGGAGCAGTACTTC. Translated, it reads CASRTLTSGSWEQYF.